This TCR beta chain was captured in a study of T cell responses to AZD1222 COVID-19 vaccine. Study at large: Some second doses came at about 4 weeks and others at about 12 weeks; these were pooled.

Findings and caveats of the study: Researchers report vaccine-associated CD4 TCRs spanning spike, with dominance at 160-218 and 743-854. Without day 14 samples, only post-peak T cell repertoires were studied. Spike-specific TCR depth and breadth grew after two AZD1222 doses.

On this clone itself: The antigen is not known.

Germline V gives CDR1 SGHTA, CDR2 FQGTGA. The V and J ends lost 1 base and 1 base respectively, with 10 bases between them. CDR3 length equals 15 residues. Generated by immunoSEQ multiplex PCR, the TCRdb table keeps only in-frame clones and is missing some. Among tens of thousands of clones listed, 89% were seen once. V usage is TRBV7-3 and J usage is TRBJ1-1; D is unclear. The TCR originated in an adult in good health. Source: peripheral blood, taken on day 0 of AZD1222 vaccination. The CDR3 reads CASSLNGPPNTEAFF. CDR3 bases: TGTGCCAGCAGCTTAAATGGACCCCCGAACACTGAAGCTTTCTTT.